This T cell receptor beta chain originates from a study of cytomegalovirus exposure and HLA in healthy donors. Whole-study findings and limits: The productive fraction for most TCR beta V segments was about 87% or about 30% in an earlier analysis.

PCR involved 60 Vbeta and 13 Jbeta primers. Data came from immunoSEQ multiplex PCR; TCRdb stores just in-frame clones and leaves some out. This sample has about 50,000 clones, with around 81% found just once. Points on this clone: Its target is not known.

The CDR3 contains 16 residues. CDR1 is LGHNA and CDR2 is YNFKEQ in the germline V gene. Trimming stripped 0 bases from V and 3 bases from J, with 11 bases between. The sample consisted of PBMCs. The chain is built from TRBV4-2 and TRBJ1-4; D is undetermined. This receptor was identified in a boy between 10 and 17 years old in good health and CMV-seropositive. The CDR3 DNA is TGTGCCAGCAGCCAAGATGGTTTACATCCTAATGAAAAACTGTTTTTT. Protein sequence: CASSQDGLHPNEKLFF.